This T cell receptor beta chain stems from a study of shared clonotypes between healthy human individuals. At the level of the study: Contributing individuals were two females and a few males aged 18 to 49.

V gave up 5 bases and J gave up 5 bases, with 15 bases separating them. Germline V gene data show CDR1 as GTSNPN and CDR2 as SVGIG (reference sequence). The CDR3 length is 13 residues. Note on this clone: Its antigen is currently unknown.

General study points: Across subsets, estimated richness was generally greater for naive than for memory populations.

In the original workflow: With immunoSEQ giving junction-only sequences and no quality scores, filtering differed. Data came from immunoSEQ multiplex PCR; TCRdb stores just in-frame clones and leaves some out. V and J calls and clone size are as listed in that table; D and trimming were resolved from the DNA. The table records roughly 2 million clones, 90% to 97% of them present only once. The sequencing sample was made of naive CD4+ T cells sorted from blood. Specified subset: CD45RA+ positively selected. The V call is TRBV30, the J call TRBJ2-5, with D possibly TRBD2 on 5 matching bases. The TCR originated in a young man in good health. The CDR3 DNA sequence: TGTGCCTGGTCGTACTATCCGGGGGAGACCCAGTACTTC. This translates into CAWSYYPGETQYF. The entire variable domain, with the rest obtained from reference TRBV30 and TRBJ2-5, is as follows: SQTIHQWPATLVQPVGSPLSLECTVEGTSNPNLYWYRQAAGRGLQLLFYSVGIGQISSEVPQNLSASRPQDRQFILSSKKLLLSDSGFYLCAWSYYPGETQYFGPGTRLLVL.